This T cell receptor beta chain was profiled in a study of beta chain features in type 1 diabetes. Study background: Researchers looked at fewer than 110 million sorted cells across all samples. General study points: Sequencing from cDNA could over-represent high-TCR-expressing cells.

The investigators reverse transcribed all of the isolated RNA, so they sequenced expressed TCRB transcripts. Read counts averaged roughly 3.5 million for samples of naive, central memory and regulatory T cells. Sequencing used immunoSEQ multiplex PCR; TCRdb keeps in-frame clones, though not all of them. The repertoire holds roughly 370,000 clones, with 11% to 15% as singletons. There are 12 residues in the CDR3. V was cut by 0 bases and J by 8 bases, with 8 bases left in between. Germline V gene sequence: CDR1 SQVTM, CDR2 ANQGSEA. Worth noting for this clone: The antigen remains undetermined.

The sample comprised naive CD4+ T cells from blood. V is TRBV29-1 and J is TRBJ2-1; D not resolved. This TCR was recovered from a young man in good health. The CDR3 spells CSVEELGDEQFF. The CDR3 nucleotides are TGCAGCGTTGAAGAGTTGGGCGATGAGCAGTTCTTC.